Below, 22 T cell receptor beta chains from the same sample are listed, as sequenced in a study of Ad26.COV2.S vaccination and SARS-CoV-2 variants. Only in-frame clones appear in the TCRdb table, and some are missing; sequencing was by immunoSEQ multiplex PCR. This table has around 400,000 clones, roughly 90% appearing once. Treatment here: about 20 received Ad26.COV2.S at low or high dose, single or two shots; 5 received placebo; per-sample allocation not given. The study sampled participants on day 63 after the first vaccine or placebo injection. Source: peripheral blood, taken in a trial of Ad26.COV2.S vaccine versus placebo. These receptors originate from a person between 18 and 59 years old who received the Ad26.COV2.S COVID-19 vaccine or a placebo.

The V gene is TRBV6-6, the J gene TRBJ2-2; 11 nucleotides match TRBD2. The CDR3 is 16 residues long. Per germline, CDR1 MNHNY and CDR2 SVGAGI (reference sequence). The junction had 9 bases not matched to a gene; V was cut back by 7 bases and J by 5 bases. The CDR3 here is CASTTSSGRDTGELFF. DNA for the CDR3: TGTGCCAGCACCACTAGTAGCGGGAGGGATACCGGGGAGCTGTTTTTT.

V usage is TRBV4-3 and J usage is TRBJ2-5; 13 bases are shared with TRBD2. In germline, CDR1 is LGHNA, CDR2 YSLEER. The CDR3 spans 17 residues. The trim removed 1 base at V and 1 base at J, leaving 3 bases unmatched. The CDR3 coding sequence is TGCGCCAGCAGCCAAGGACTAGCGGGAGGCCTCCAAGAGACCCAGTACTTC. Residues: CASSQGLAGGLQETQYF.

This chain connects TRBV24-1 to TRBJ1-1; 10 bases are a match to TRBD1. V lost 0 bases and J lost 3; bases outside the gene matches: 6. The germline CDR1 and CDR2 sequences are KGHDR and SFDVKD. This CDR3 contains 17 residues. CDR3 in amino acids: CATSDLHRQGADTEAFF. The CDR3 DNA is TGTGCCACCAGTGATTTGCACCGACAGGGGGCGGACACTGAAGCTTTCTTT.

The V call is TRBV6-5, the J call TRBJ2-5; TRBD2 agrees at 13 bases. The germline V gene encodes CDR1 MNHEY and CDR2 SVGAGI. This CDR3 is built from 16 residues. With 2 bases clipped from V and 7 bases from J, the junction kept 7 bases outside the gene matches. The CDR3 is CASSYARTSGSGTQYF. The CDR3 coding sequence is TGTGCCAGCAGTTACGCCAGGACTAGCGGGAGTGGGACCCAGTACTTC.

This clone was seen once. This chain joins TRBV10-1 and TRBJ2-3; TRBD2 matches at 8 bases. Germline V CDR1 and CDR2: WNHNN, SYGVQD (reference sequence). The trim removed 7 bases at V and 4 bases at J, leaving 7 bases unmatched. The CDR3 covers 14 residues. The CDR3 protein is CASKPSGSADTQYF. CDR3 DNA: TGCGCCAGCAAACCGAGCGGGAGTGCAGATACGCAGTATTTT.

The chain uses TRBV11-2 and TRBJ2-2, with D maybe TRBD2 (6 bases). Deletions cut 0 bases from V and 5 bases from J, with 19 bases between. The germline gives CDR1 SGHAT, CDR2 FQNNGV. This CDR3 is built from 18 residues. The CDR3 reads CASSLDLPGAEGTGELFF. The CDR3 DNA sequence: TGTGCCAGCAGCTTAGATTTACCCGGGGCGGAGGGGACCGGGGAGCTGTTTTTT. The full variable domain, completed using reference TRBV11-2 and TRBJ2-2, is EAGVAQSPRYKIIEKRQSVAFWCNPISGHATLYWYQQILGQGPKLLIQFQNNGVVDDSQLPKDRFSAERLKGVDSTLKIQPAKLEDSAVYLCASSLDLPGAEGTGELFFGEGSRLTVL.

This clone was seen a few times. The rearrangement uses TRBV4-2 and TRBJ1-6; the match to TRBD1 covers 7 bases. The CDR3 is 15 amino acids. Unmatched junction bases numbered 9, after V lost 8 bases and J lost 5 bases. The V gene's germline CDR1 is LGHNA and CDR2 YNFKEQ. The CDR3 DNA reads TGTGCCAGCCATAAAACCGGGACAGATAATTCACCCCTCCACTTT. This gives the protein CASHKTGTDNSPLHF.

The V and J genes are TRBV18 and TRBJ2-5, with D possibly called TRBD1 or TRBD2 (5 bases each). V dropped 4 bases and J dropped 2 bases, with 17 bases sitting between them. CDR3 size: 16 residues. Germline V gene sequence: CDR1 KGHSH, CDR2 LQKENI. This CDR3 is CASSLAQDTGQETQYF. DNA for the CDR3: TGTGCCAGCTCACTGGCACAGGATACGGGACAAGAGACCCAGTACTTC.

V gene TRBV18 combines with J gene TRBJ1-4; possible D gene TRBD1, 5 bases. Trimming pared 3 bases from V and 4 bases from J, leaving 15 bases between. The CDR3 covers 16 residues. Germline CDR1 KGHSH, CDR2 LQKENI. The DNA of the CDR3 is TGTGCCAGCTCACCCCAGAAGAGGGGCTTTAATGAAAAACTGTTTTTT. Its translation: CASSPQKRGFNEKLFF.

This clone was picked up one time. Other DNA variants within this sample encode the same CDR3. J is TRBJ2-7 and V is TRBV28; D is unresolved. The CDR3 is 12 amino acids. CDR1 is MDHEN and CDR2 is SYDVKM in the germline V gene. Deletions cut 5 bases from V and 3 bases from J, with 8 bases between. DNA of the CDR3: TGTGCCAGCAGTCCCCCGGGCTACGAGCAGTACTTC. The encoded protein is CASSPPGYEQYF.

This sequence joins TRBV28 and TRBJ1-2; no reliable D call. The CDR3 runs to 13 residues. CDR1 MDHEN and CDR2 SYDVKM come from the germline V gene. Between the trimmed V and J ends, which lost 3 bases and 5 bases, there was a span of 10 bases. CDR3 sequence (DNA): TGTGCCAGCAGTTTCACCCGGAGGTATGGCTACACCTTC. Translating gives CASSFTRRYGYTF.

This chain connects TRBV7-3 to TRBJ2-3, with TRBD1 identical over 11 bases. CDR3 length equals 15 residues. Trimming cost V 3 bases and J 5 bases; bases outside gene matches: 4. CDR1 SGHTA and CDR2 FQGTGA come from the germline V gene. The CDR3 nucleotides read TGTGCCAGCAGCTTTGGACAGGGGGCGCGAGATACGCAGTATTTT. This codes for CASSFGQGARDTQYF.

This clone was recorded once. This chain joins TRBV28 and TRBJ1-4; D is ambiguous. The V end lost 3 bases, the J end lost 6 bases, and 5 bases lay between the germline ends. From germline, CDR1 is MDHEN and CDR2 SYDVKM. This CDR3 has 12 residues. The chain's CDR3 is CASSFGYEKLFF. CDR3 bases: TGTGCCAGCAGTTTCGGGTATGAAAAACTGTTTTTT.

This rearrangement joins TRBV15 to TRBJ2-3, with D tentatively TRBD1 (6 bases). Germline V gene lookup returns CDR1 LNHNV and CDR2 YYDKDF (reference sequence). The CDR3 is 16 amino acids. V lost 1 base and J lost 3, with 14 bases in between. The CDR3 nucleotides are TGTGCCACCAGCAGAGTGTTTGGGGGCTGGACAGATACGCAGTATTTT. As protein: CATSRVFGGWTDTQYF.

The chain recombines TRBV5-1 with TRBJ2-2; TRBD2 matches at 7 bases. The ends lost 4 bases at V and 1 base at J; junction bases unmatched: 7. CDR3 length: 16 residues. Germline lookup yields CDR1 SGHRS and CDR2 YFSETQ. The DNA of the CDR3 is TGCGCCAGCAGCCGGGGAGCGGGGAAGAACACCGGGGAGCTGTTTTTT. As protein: CASSRGAGKNTGELFF.

This chain links TRBV30 with TRBJ2-7; 9 bases are a match to TRBD2. CDR3 length: 12 amino acids. The J segment lost 10 bases and the V segment lost 2 bases, leaving 6 bases of the junction unmatched. Per the germline V gene, CDR1 is GTSNPN and CDR2 is SVGIG (reference sequence). The CDR3 DNA reads as TGTGCCTGGAGTTGGGCGGGAGGGCCCCAGTACTTC. Translating it yields CAWSWAGGPQYF.

This clone was counted only a few times. This chain uses TRBV7-2 with TRBJ1-2, with 8 positions matching TRBD1. The germline CDR1 and CDR2 sequences are SGHTA and FQGNSA. This CDR3 spans 14 amino acids. With V trimmed by 2 bases and J by 5 bases, 4 bases remained unmatched. DNA of the CDR3: TGTGCCAGCAGCTTACCGGGACAGGAGTATGGCTACACCTTC. This gives the protein CASSLPGQEYGYTF.

The CDR3 region is CASSPMGAGRGELFF. The CDR3 DNA is TGTGCCAGCAGCCCGATGGGGGCGGGACGCGGGGAGCTGTTTTTT. V gene TRBV9 combines with J gene TRBJ2-2; D may be TRBD1 or TRBD2 (6 bases each). Trimming shortened V by 4 bases and J by 7 bases, and 17 bases separated the two germline ends. The CDR3 is made up of 15 amino acids. In germline, CDR1 is SGDLS, CDR2 YYNGEE.

V usage is TRBV6-5 and J usage is TRBJ2-7, with D possibly matching TRBD2 (5 bases). Germline-derived CDR1 and CDR2 are MNHEY and SVGAGI. The V and J ends lost 4 bases and 1 base respectively, with 14 bases between them. CDR3 length: 15 amino acids. CDR3 sequence: CASSLESRGSYEQYF. DNA of the CDR3: TGTGCCAGCAGTTTGGAATCTAGAGGGTCCTACGAGCAGTACTTC.

V is TRBV27 and J is TRBJ1-2, with D unclear. The CDR3 contains 12 residues. Trimming cost V 2 bases and J 5 bases, with 6 bases left between them. The germline CDR1 and CDR2 sequences are MNHEY and SMNVEV (reference sequence). In DNA form, the CDR3 reads TGTGCCAGCAGTTTAGCTGGTTATGGCTACACCTTC. This codes for CASSLAGYGYTF.

This clone has only a few counts. The chain links TRBV7-8 to TRBJ1-5, with TRBD1 matching 8 bases. This CDR3 region has 15 residues. With 5 bases clipped from V and 7 bases from J, the junction kept 10 bases outside the gene matches. Germline-derived CDR1 and CDR2 are SGHVS and FQNEAQ. The CDR3 protein is CASSPVDRAIQPQHF. The CDR3, as DNA: TGTGCCAGCAGCCCGGTGGACAGGGCAATCCAGCCCCAGCATTTT.

The rearrangement joins TRBV5-5 to TRBJ1-5, with D uncertain. The CDR3 covers 14 residues. With 1 base removed from V and 6 bases from J, the gap between germline ends came to 11 bases. Germline V gene sequence: CDR1 SGHKS, CDR2 YYEKEE (reference sequence). The CDR3 DNA reads TGTGCCAGCAGCTTGTTAGGTGACGGTCAGCCCCAGCATTTT. It yields the protein CASSLLGDGQPQHF. The full variable domain, its missing parts supplied by reference TRBV5-5 and TRBJ1-5, is DAGVTQSPTHLIKTRGQQVTLRCSPISGHKSVSWYQQVLGQGPQFIFQYYEKEERGRGNFPDRFSARQFPNYSSELNVNALLLGDSALYLCASSLLGDGQPQHFGDGTRLSIL.